Listed below are T cell receptor beta chains from one sample, sequenced in a study of graft-versus-host responses after intestinal transplantation. Repertoires were generated with immunoSEQ multiplex PCR, while TCRdb's copy carries only in-frame clones and drops some. The table lists fewer than 150,000 clones, more than 90% of them singletons. No antigen has been identified for these receptors. The sequencing here drew on unstimulated CD4+ T cells sorted from spleen or lymph node cells, taken before intestinal transplant. The receptors shown here come from a human donor who received an intestinal transplant. CDR3s include the opening cysteine and the closing phenylalanine or tryptophan. Each record gives: V gene, J gene, D gene, clone size, CDR3 protein, CDR3 DNA. A D gene is named only where the DNA matches it firmly. The size entry is marked missing in some rows and otherwise reads once, few, many or a size class.

TRBV9,TRBJ1-1,-,-,CASSPEGGTTEAFF,TGTGCCAGCAGCCCCGAGGGGGGGACGACTGAAGCTTTCTTT
TRBV4-2,TRBJ1-5,-,few,CASSQDTDQPQHF,TGTGCCAGCAGCCAGGACACAGATCAGCCCCAGCATTTT
TRBV25-1,TRBJ2-6,-,-,CASSEGRRSGANVLTF,TGTGCCAGCAGTGAAGGCCGCCGCTCTGGGGCCAACGTCCTGACTTTC
TRBV6-1,TRBJ1-1,-,-,CASTEGRLKAEAFF,TGTGCCAGCACCGAGGGGCGGTTGAAGGCTGAAGCTTTCTTT
TRBV5-1,TRBJ1-2,-,-,CASSLDVTGTYGYTF,TGCGCCAGCAGCTTGGATGTAACGGGGACCTATGGCTACACCTTC
TRBV7-8,TRBJ1-1,-,-,CASSPTGRVANTEAFF,TGTGCCAGCAGCCCAACGGGCAGGGTAGCGAACACTGAAGCTTTCTTT
TRBV7-2,TRBJ1-2,TRBD1,-,CASITLPTGDYGYTF,TGTGCCAGCATCACCTTACCCACAGGGGACTATGGCTACACCTTC
TRBV5-8,TRBJ2-5,-,-,CASSPISRFQETQYF,TGTGCCAGCAGCCCCATCAGTCGGTTCCAAGAGACCCAGTACTTC
TRBV30,TRBJ1-5,-,-,CAWSGGRTNQPQHF,TGTGCCTGGAGTGGAGGGCGGACGAATCAGCCCCAGCATTTT
TRBV4-1,TRBJ1-1,TRBD1,-,CASSQDPRQGNTEAFF,TGCGCCAGCAGCCAAGACCCCAGACAGGGGAACACTGAAGCTTTCTTT
TRBV14,TRBJ1-6,-,-,CASSPGTSNSPLHF,TGTGCCAGCAGTCCCGGGACATCTAATTCACCCCTCCACTTT
TRBV9,TRBJ2-3,TRBD2,once,CASTTGLASTDTQYF,TGTGCCAGCACCACGGGACTAGCGAGCACAGATACGCAGTATTTT
TRBV19,TRBJ2-1,TRBD2,-,CASSIGAQRGTLPNEQFF,TGTGCCAGTAGTATTGGGGCCCAGCGGGGGACCCTACCCAATGAGCAGTTCTTC
TRBV5-1,TRBJ2-7,TRBD2,-,CASSLAGTSGPYEQYF,TGCGCCAGCAGCTTGGCCGGGACTAGCGGGCCCTACGAGCAGTACTTC
TRBV11-2,TRBJ2-4,-,-,CASSLDRFPPNIQYF,TGTGCCAGCAGCTTAGATCGTTTCCCCCCAAACATTCAGTACTTC
TRBV6-5,TRBJ1-5,-,-,CASSYDRNQPQHF,TGTGCCAGCAGTTACGACCGGAATCAGCCCCAGCATTTT
TRBV6-1,TRBJ2-2,-,-,CASSEGMTGELFF,TGTGCCAGCAGTGAAGGGATGACCGGGGAGCTGTTTTTT
TRBV23-1,TRBJ2-3,-,-,CASSWTTGRYPRGTDTQYF,TGCGCCAGCAGCTGGACTACAGGTAGGTATCCGAGGGGCACAGATACGCAGTATTTT